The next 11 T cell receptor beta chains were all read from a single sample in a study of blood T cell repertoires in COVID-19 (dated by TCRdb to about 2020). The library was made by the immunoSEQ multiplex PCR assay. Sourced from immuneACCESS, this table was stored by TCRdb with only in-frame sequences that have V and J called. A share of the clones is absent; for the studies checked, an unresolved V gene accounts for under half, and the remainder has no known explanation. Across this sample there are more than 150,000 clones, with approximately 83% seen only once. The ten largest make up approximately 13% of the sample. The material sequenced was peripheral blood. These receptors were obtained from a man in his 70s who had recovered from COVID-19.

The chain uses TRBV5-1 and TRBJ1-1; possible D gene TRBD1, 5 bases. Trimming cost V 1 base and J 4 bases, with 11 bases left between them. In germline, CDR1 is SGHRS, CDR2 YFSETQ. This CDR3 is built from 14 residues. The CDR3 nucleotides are TGCGCCAGCAGCTTGCAGGGCGTACGCACTGAAGCTTTCTTT. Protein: CASSLQGVRTEAFF.

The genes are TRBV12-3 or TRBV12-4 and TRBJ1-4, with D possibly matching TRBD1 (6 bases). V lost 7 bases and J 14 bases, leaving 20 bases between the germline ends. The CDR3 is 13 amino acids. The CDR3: CASTAVGGGNLFF. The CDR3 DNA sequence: TGTGCCAGCACCGCCGTGGGAGGGGGGAATCTGTTTTTT.

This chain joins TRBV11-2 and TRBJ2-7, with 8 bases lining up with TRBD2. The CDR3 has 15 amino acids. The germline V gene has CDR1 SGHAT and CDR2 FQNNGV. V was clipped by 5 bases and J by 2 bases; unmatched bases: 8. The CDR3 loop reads CASSPTSGSPYEQYF. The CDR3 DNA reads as TGTGCCAGCAGCCCAACTAGCGGAAGTCCCTACGAGCAGTACTTC.

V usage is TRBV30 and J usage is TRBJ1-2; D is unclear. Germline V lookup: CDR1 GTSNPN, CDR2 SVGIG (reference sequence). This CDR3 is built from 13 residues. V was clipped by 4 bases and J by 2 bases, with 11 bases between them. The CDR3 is CAWKGDTNYGYTF. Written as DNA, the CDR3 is TGTGCCTGGAAAGGAGATACGAACTATGGCTACACCTTC.

The CDR3, as DNA: TGTGCCAGCAGCTTAGCGCGGGCTAGCGGGAGAAGGGTGTATCAAGAGACCCAGTACTTC. Translation gives CASSLARASGRRVYQETQYF. The chain combines TRBV13 with TRBJ2-5, with 10 nucleotides matching TRBD2. Germline assignment: CDR1 PRHDT and CDR2 FYEKMQ (reference sequence). Germline trimming cut 1 base from V and 2 bases from J; bases unmatched to any gene: 16. The CDR3 has 20 amino acids.

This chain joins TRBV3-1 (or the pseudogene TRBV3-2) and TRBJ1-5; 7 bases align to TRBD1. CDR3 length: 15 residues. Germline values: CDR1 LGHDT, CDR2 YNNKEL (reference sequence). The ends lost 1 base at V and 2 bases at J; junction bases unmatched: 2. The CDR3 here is CASSQGTGGNQPQHF. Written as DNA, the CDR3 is TGTGCCAGCAGCCAAGGGACAGGCGGCAATCAGCCCCAGCATTTT.

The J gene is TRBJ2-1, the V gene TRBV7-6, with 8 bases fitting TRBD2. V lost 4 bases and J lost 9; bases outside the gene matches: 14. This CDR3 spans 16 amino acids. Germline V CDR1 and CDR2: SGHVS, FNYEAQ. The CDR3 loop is CASSSGASGSFAEQFF. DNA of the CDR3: TGTGCCAGCAGCTCGGGGGCCAGCGGGAGTTTCGCTGAGCAGTTCTTC.

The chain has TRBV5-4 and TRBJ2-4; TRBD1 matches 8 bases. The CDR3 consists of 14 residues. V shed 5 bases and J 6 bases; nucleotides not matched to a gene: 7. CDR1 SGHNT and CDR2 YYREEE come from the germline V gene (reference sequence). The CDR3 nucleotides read TGTGCCAGCAGTTTGACAGGGGACCCAAACATTCAGTACTTC. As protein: CASSLTGDPNIQYF.

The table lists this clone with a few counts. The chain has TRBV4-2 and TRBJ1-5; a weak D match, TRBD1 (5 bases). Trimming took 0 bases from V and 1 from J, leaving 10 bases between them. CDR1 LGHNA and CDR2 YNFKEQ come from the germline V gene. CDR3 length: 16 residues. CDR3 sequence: CASSQEMAGSNQPQHF. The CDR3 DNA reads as TGTGCCAGCAGCCAAGAGATGGCAGGGAGCAATCAGCCCCAGCATTTT.

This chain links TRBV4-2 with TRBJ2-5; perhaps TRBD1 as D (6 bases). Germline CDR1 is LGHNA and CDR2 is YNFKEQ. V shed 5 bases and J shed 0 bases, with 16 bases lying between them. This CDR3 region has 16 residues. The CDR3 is CASSNGEGGHQETQYF. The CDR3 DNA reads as TGTGCCAGCAGCAACGGTGAAGGGGGTCACCAAGAGACCCAGTACTTC.

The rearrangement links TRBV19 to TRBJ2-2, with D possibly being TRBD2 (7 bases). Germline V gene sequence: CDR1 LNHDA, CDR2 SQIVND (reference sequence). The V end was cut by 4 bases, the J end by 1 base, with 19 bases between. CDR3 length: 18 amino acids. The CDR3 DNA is TGTGCCAGTAGTACCCCATTGAGGGGGGAGGGGAACACCGGGGAGCTGTTTTTT. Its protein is CASSTPLRGEGNTGELFF.